The TCR beta chain under discussion was sequenced for a study of shared T cell receptors in the human thymus. Using immunoSEQ multiplex PCR, the repertoire was profiled, and TCRdb retains in-frame clones only, with some absent. Among about 540,000 clones listed, approximately 78% were seen once. The germline V and J ends were trimmed by 4 bases and 2 bases, with 18 bases remaining between them. The germline gives CDR1 LGHNA, CDR2 YSLEER. This CDR3 is 18 amino acids long. Separately, the same data were catalogued under a study of human thymus T cells. From that second work: It was from resections taken during corrective heart surgery that the thymus tissue came. Thymic and blood repertoires seemed to favor certain V and J genes. Highly overlapping thymic repertoires among unrelated individuals were reported in related research.

This clonotype was sampled from a boy under two years old with a congenital heart defect. The sequencing sample was made of thymocytes. V gene TRBV4-3 combines with J gene TRBJ2-6, with D perhaps TRBD2 (6 bases). CDR3 in DNA: TGCGCCAGCAGCCCGGACCGGAGGGGCCGCACTGGGGCCAACGTCCTGACTTTC. Translation: CASSPDRRGRTGANVLTF.